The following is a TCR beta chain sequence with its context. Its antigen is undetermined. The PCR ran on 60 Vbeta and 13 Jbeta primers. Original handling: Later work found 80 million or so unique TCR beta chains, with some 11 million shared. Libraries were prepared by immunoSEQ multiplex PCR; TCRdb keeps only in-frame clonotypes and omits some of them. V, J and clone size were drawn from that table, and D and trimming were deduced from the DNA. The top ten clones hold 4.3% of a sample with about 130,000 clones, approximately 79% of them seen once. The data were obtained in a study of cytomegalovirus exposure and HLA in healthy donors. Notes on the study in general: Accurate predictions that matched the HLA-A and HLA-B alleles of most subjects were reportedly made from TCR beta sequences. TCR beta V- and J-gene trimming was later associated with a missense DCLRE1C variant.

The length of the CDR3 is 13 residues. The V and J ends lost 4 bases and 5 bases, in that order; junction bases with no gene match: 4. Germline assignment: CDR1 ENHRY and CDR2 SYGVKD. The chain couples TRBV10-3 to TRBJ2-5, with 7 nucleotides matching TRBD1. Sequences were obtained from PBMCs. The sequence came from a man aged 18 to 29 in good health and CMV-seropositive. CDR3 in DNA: TGTGCCATCAGTGGATACAGGGGTGAGACCCAGTACTTC. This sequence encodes CAISGYRGETQYF.